Described below is a single T cell receptor (beta chain) sequence and its context. Its antigen remains unidentified. This entry belongs to a study of beta chain features in type 1 diabetes. Study results and limitations: Within patients, naive, central memory and Treg TCRB repertoires seemed more similar than within healthy donors. TCRB CDR3s from Type 1 diabetes patients were moderately but significantly shorter in all four CD4+ subsets.

The trim removed 0 bases at V and 7 bases at J, leaving 8 bases unmatched. The CDR3 runs 14 residues. From germline, CDR1 is GTSNPN and CDR2 SVGIG (reference sequence). Expressed TCRB transcripts got sequenced, as all isolated RNA was reverse transcribed. Profiled with immunoSEQ multiplex PCR; TCRdb holds only in-frame clones, not every one. Of about 340,000 clones listed, approximately 12% were seen once; the top ten hold roughly 0.015%. This TCR was recovered from a woman under 30 with type 1 diabetes. The material sequenced was naive CD4+ T cells from blood. The chain uses TRBV30 and TRBJ2-7; TRBD2 agrees at 8 bases. CDR3 loop: CAWSVGGTGGEQYF. The CDR3 DNA reads TGTGCCTGGAGTGTAGGGGGTACGGGGGGGGAGCAGTACTTC.